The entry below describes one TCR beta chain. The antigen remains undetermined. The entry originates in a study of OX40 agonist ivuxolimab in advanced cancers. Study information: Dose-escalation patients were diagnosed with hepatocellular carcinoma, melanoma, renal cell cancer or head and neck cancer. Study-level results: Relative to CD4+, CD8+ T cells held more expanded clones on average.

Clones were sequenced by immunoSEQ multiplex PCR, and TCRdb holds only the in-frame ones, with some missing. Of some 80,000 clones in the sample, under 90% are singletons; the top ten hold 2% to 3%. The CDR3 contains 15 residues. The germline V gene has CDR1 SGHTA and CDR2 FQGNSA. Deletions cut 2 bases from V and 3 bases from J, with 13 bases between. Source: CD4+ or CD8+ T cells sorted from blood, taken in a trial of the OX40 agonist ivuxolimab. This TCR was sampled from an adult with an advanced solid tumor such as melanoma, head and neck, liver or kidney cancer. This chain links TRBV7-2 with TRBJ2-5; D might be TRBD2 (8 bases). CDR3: CASSLRGGTEETQYF. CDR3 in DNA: TGTGCCAGCAGCTTACGGGGGGGGACAGAAGAGACCCAGTACTTC.